This T cell receptor (beta chain) derives from a study of blood T cell repertoires in COVID-19. V shed 7 bases and J 2 bases; nucleotides not matched to a gene: 10. CDR1 and CDR2 from the germline V gene are MDHEN and SYDVKM. There are 15 residues in the CDR3. Data came from immunoSEQ multiplex PCR; TCRdb stores just in-frame clones and leaves some out. The sample lists roughly 110,000 clones, 65% to 85% occurring once. The TCR was taken from a man aged 50-59 years with acute or convalescent COVID-19. The chain uses TRBV28 and TRBJ1-2; 7 bases match TRBD1. The sequencing input was peripheral blood. CDR3 region: CASTPGTAKNYGYTF. CDR3 in DNA: TGTGCCAGCACCCCCGGGACAGCTAAAAACTATGGCTACACCTTC.